This T cell receptor (beta chain) stems from a study of shared T cell receptors in the human thymus. The data were produced by immunoSEQ multiplex PCR, yet TCRdb's version contains in-frame clones alone and is incomplete. The sample lists approximately 760,000 clones, 80% to 90% occurring once. This CDR3 comprises 14 residues. J lost 5 bases, V lost 6 bases, and 7 bases had no gene match. In germline, CDR1 is LNHDA, CDR2 SQIVND (reference sequence). These data were also filed under a second study, of human thymus T cells. That investigation notes: Infants, healthy and Finnish, who were having corrective surgery for congenital heart defects served as donors. Thymus pieces cut out during corrective heart surgery were the tissue that was used. Biased V and J segment usage appeared in thymus and peripheral blood. Thymic TCR repertoires of unrelated people reportedly overlapped highly.

This sequence joins TRBV19 and TRBJ1-1; 9 nucleotides agree with TRBD1. This receptor was obtained from a girl under three years old with a congenital heart defect. The sequenced material came from thymocytes. CDR3 amino acids: CASSPDRGRTEAFF. DNA of the CDR3: TGTGCCAGTAGCCCGGACAGGGGAAGGACTGAAGCTTTCTTT.